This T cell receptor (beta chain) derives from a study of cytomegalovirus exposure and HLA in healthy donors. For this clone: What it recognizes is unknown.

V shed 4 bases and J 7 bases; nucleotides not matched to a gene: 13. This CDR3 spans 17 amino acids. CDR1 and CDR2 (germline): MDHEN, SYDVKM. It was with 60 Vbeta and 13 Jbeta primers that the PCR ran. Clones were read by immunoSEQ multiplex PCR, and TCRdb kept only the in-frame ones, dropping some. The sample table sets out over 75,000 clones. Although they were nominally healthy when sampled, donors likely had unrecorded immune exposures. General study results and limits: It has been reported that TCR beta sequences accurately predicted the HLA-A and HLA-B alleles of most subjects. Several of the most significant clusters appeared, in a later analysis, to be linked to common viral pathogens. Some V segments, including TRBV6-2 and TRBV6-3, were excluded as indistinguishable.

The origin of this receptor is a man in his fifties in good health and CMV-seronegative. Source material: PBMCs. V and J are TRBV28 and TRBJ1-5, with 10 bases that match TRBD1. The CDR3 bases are TGTGCCAGCAGTTCGCGGACAGGGGGGTTTAATATACAGCCCCAGCATTTT. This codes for CASSSRTGGFNIQPQHF.